The present entry profiles one T cell receptor beta chain with its context. This clonotype was counted ten times or more. It lacks a known antigen. No clone much larger than this one lies a single base away; base qualities are absent. The library relied on RT-PCR. The run used a NextSeq 550. TCRdb reworked the public reads: Q25 trimming with fastp, MiXCR clone assembly, productive beta chains retained. Rows with one shared CDR3 protein collapse into an entry with the most common genes and DNA. The sample table contains approximately 24,000 distinct CDR3 sequences; only one count was recorded for 35% to 45% of them. Around 72% of the sample goes to the ten largest clones. The data stem from a study of patients and donors after allogeneic stem cell transplantation (dated by TCRdb to the early 2020s). The receptor comes from a human donor who was either an allogeneic HSCT recipient or a stem cell or donor lymphocyte infusion donor (not recorded which). It is not recorded whose cells these are; they may come from a transplant donor. Sequenced input: blood, either unsorted or a sorted T cell fraction (not recorded which).

The DNA is TGTGCCAGCAGGAAAGGGACGGTGAGCAATCAGCCCCAGCATTTT. This encodes CASRKGTVSNQPQHF. Recombination linked TRBV6-5 to TRBJ1-5, with a tentative D gene TRBD1 over 5 matching bases. Spanning cysteine to phenylalanine, the CDR3 consists of 15 amino acids. The only DNA kept is the CDR3, 45 bases in frame from the first base. V lost 6 bases and J lost 1 base; the stretch between them is 13 bases long. The germline V gene yields MNHEY for CDR1 and SVGAGI for CDR2.